These 17 T cell receptor beta chains originate from one sample sequenced in a study of blood T cell repertoires in COVID-19. Some clones are missing from TCRdb's copy, which holds only in-frame ones; the method was immunoSEQ multiplex PCR. The data show more than 200,000 clones, 65% to 85% seen once. Sequenced input: peripheral blood. Receptors were obtained from a woman older than 75 with acute or convalescent COVID-19.

The rearrangement uses TRBV4-1 and TRBJ1-2, with TRBD1 identical over 7 bases. CDR1 and CDR2 from the germline V gene are MGHRA and YSYEKL. V lost 4 bases, J lost 7 bases, and 21 bases stayed unmatched. This CDR3 is built from 18 residues. This CDR3 is CASSRVGGRDLQLSGYTF. CDR3 coding DNA: TGCGCCAGCAGCCGAGTAGGGGGCCGGGACCTCCAATTGAGTGGCTACACCTTC.

The chain is built from TRBV7-3 and TRBJ2-3; D might be TRBD1 (6 bases). This CDR3 has 13 residues. The V end was cut by 8 bases, the J end by 1 base, with 10 bases between. Germline values: CDR1 SGHTA, CDR2 FQGTGA. The CDR3 loop is CASSKGGTDTQYF. CDR3 coding DNA: TGTGCCAGCTCTAAGGGGGGCACAGATACGCAGTATTTT.

The chain carries TRBV6-2 or TRBV6-3 and TRBJ2-7; 10 bases are a match to TRBD2. The CDR3 extends over 17 amino acids. Germline CDR1 is MNHEY and CDR2 is SVGEGT. Germline trimming cut 2 bases from V and 7 bases from J; bases unmatched to any gene: 14. Written as DNA, the CDR3 is TGTGCCAGCAGTTACCCCAAGAGAGCGGGAGGGCCAAGGGAGCAGTACTTC. This gives the protein CASSYPKRAGGPREQYF.

The chain is built from TRBV7-2 and TRBJ2-1, with 10 positions matching TRBD2. This CDR3 is built from 13 residues. V gave up 4 bases and J gave up 13 bases; unmatched junction bases: 7. Germline CDR1 and CDR2: SGHTA and FQGNSA. For the CDR3, the DNA is TGTGCCAGCAGCTCCAGGACTAGCGGCCGACAGTTCTTC. It translates to CASSSRTSGRQFF. Drawing the rest from reference TRBV7-2 and TRBJ2-1, the complete variable domain is GAGVSQSPSNKVTEKGKDVELRCDPISGHTALYWYRQSLGQGLEFLIYFQGNSAPDKSGLPSDRFSAERTGGSVSTLTIQRTQQEDSAVYLCASSSRTSGRQFFGPGTRLTVL.

The V and J genes are TRBV21-1 and TRBJ1-2; the table gives TRBD1 as D, unverified against the DNA. TRBV21-1 corresponds to a pseudogene. The CDR3 runs to 14 residues. The CDR3 DNA reads TGTGCCAGCAGCAAAGGAAAACAGGCCTATGGCTACACCTTC. Translating gives CASSKGKQAYGYTF.

This clone was seen a few times. The chain uses TRBV7-9 and TRBJ2-2, with D possibly matching TRBD2 (6 bases). The germline CDR1 and CDR2 sequences are SEHNR and FQNEAQ (reference sequence). V shed 11 bases and J shed 4 bases, with 14 bases lying between them. CDR3 length: 13 amino acids. The CDR3 DNA reads TGTGCCGTGGGACTCTCCTTCACCGGGGAGCTGTTTTTT. It specifies CAVGLSFTGELFF.

Concerning this clone itself: A junction end diverges from the germline sequence, so it may reflect a read error. The chain carries TRBV6-1 and TRBJ2-4; 7 bases agree with TRBD1. The germline V gene has CDR1 MNHNS and CDR2 SASEGT. This CDR3 contains 13 residues. The CDR3, as DNA: TGTGCCAGCAGTGACGTTTCGGGACAGAGGTTTCGCTTC. Translated, it gives CASSDVSGQRFRF.

Points on this clone: At one end, the junction sequence differs from germline, possibly due to a read error. V usage is TRBV29-1 and J usage is TRBJ2-3; 14 positions agree with TRBD2. From germline, CDR1 is SQVTM and CDR2 ANQGSEA. This CDR3 has 17 residues. CDR3 bases: TGCAGCGTAGAAGGGACTAGCGGGAGAGGTGGCACAGATACGCAGTATTTT. Its protein product is CSVEGTSGRGGTDTQYF.

This chain uses TRBV5-1 with TRBJ2-2; 8 positions match TRBD1. The germline CDR1 and CDR2 sequences are SGHRS and YFSETQ. The CDR3 is 17 residues long. After removal of 4 bases from V and 1 base from J, the junction contained 9 bases not matched to a gene. The CDR3 region has the DNA TGCGCCAGCAGCACACTCACCGGGACAGGGAACACCGGGGAGCTGTTTTTT. This translates into CASSTLTGTGNTGELFF.

This chain uses TRBV5-1 with TRBJ2-3, with D possibly being TRBD2 (6 bases). CDR1 is SGHRS, CDR2 YFSETQ, per germline. The CDR3 loop spans 15 amino acids. The V gene lost 1 base and the J gene lost 5 bases, with 14 bases spanning the gap. As DNA, the CDR3 is TGCGCCAGCAGCTTGAGGACTACTTCTGGAGATACGCAGTATTTT. Translated: CASSLRTTSGDTQYF.

This clone was counted between two and nine times. This chain uses TRBV28 with TRBJ2-7; 9 bases fit TRBD1. The CDR3 length is 16 residues. Germline CDR1 is MDHEN and CDR2 is SYDVKM. The ends lost 5 bases at V and 2 bases at J; junction bases unmatched: 10. The CDR3 sequence is CASSIYGQGLPYEQYF. The CDR3 nucleotides are TGTGCCAGCAGTATCTACGGACAGGGGTTACCCTACGAGCAGTACTTC.

The J gene is TRBJ2-2, the V gene TRBV28; 11 bases fit TRBD1. The germline CDR1 and CDR2 sequences are MDHEN and SYDVKM. The V and J ends lost 6 bases and 7 bases, in that order; junction bases with no gene match: 10. This CDR3 comprises 16 residues. The CDR3 loop reads CASRPTGTGGHGELFF. For the CDR3, the DNA is TGTGCCAGCAGACCTACCGGGACAGGGGGTCACGGGGAGCTGTTTTTT.

The J gene is TRBJ2-3, the V gene TRBV7-9; 7 bases line up with TRBD2. J was trimmed by 14 bases and V by 5 bases; bases with no gene match: 7. The CDR3 is 11 amino acids. Germline values: CDR1 SEHNR, CDR2 FQNEAQ (reference sequence). In DNA, the CDR3 is TGTGCCAGCAGCGGCGGGAGAGCGGGGTATTTT. Amino acid sequence: CASSGGRAGYF.

The CDR3 region is CSGRLGDEQYF. CDR3 nucleotides: TGCAGCGGGCGGCTAGGGGACGAGCAGTACTTC. The gene calls are TRBV29-1 and TRBJ2-7; tentatively, D is TRBD1 (5 bases). The CDR3 runs 11 residues. Deletions cut 7 bases from V and 5 bases from J, with 12 bases between. Per the germline V gene, CDR1 is SQVTM and CDR2 is ANQGSEA.

This clone was detected ten times or more. The chain has TRBV7-9 and TRBJ2-2, with unresolved D. The CDR3 sequence is 15 residues long. CDR1 SEHNR and CDR2 FQNEAQ come from the germline V gene (reference sequence). Trimming removed 5 bases from V and 2 bases from J, with 12 bases in between. As DNA, the CDR3 is TGTGCCAGCAGCACCTCAGCAGGCAACACCGGGGAGCTGTTTTTT. This gives the protein CASSTSAGNTGELFF.

The gene calls are TRBV18 and TRBJ1-5, with a tentative D call TRBD1 (5 bases). Germline V lookup: CDR1 KGHSH, CDR2 LQKENI. This CDR3 is 14 amino acids long. Trimming pared 1 base from V and 1 base from J, leaving 5 bases between. CDR3 in amino acids: CASSPQGSNQPQHF. The DNA for the CDR3 is TGTGCCAGCTCACCACAGGGGAGCAATCAGCCCCAGCATTTT.

The chain couples TRBV7-3 to TRBJ1-1; no reliable D call. Germline CDR1 is SGHTA and CDR2 is FQGTGA. The ends were cut back, 1 base at V and 1 base at J, with 4 bases in the middle. The CDR3 sequence is 13 residues long. The CDR3 region has the DNA TGTGCCAGCAGCTTAATATGGAACACTGAAGCTTTCTTT. Amino acid sequence: CASSLIWNTEAFF.